Listed below are T cell receptor beta chains from one sample, sequenced in a study of patients and donors after allogeneic stem cell transplantation. Each CDR3 protein gets one entry after TCRdb re-called the RT-PCR reads with MiXCR. The sample has under 200,000 distinct CDR3 sequences; roughly 30% are singletons. Material: blood, either unsorted or a sorted T cell fraction (not recorded which). The receptors here all came from a human donor who was either an allogeneic HSCT recipient or a stem cell or donor lymphocyte infusion donor (not recorded which). It is not recorded whose cells these are; they may come from a transplant donor. Both conserved end residues are part of each CDR3. Each record gives: D gene, J gene, CDR3 length, clone size, V gene, CDR3 DNA, CDR3 protein. A D gene is named only where the DNA matches it firmly. Some rows have no size entry. The others give once, few or many, or a class for an expanded clone.

NA	TRBJ1-4	14	many	TRBV2	TGTGCCAGCACTGAAGTTGCAACTAATGAAAAACTGTTTTTT	CASTEVATNEKLFF
NA	TRBJ1-2	14	many	TRBV9	TGTGCCAGCAGCCCCTCGGGGTCAGACTATGGCTACACCTTC	CASSPSGSDYGYTF
NA	TRBJ2-5	15	once	TRBV6-2/TRBV6-3	TGTGCCAGCAGTTACGGGTGGTGGAATCAAGAGACCCAGTACTTC	CASSYGWWNQETQYF
NA	TRBJ2-3	14	NA	TRBV4-2	TGTGCCAGCAGCCTCGGACAGTTCACAGATACGCAGTATTTT	CASSLGQFTDTQYF
NA	TRBJ2-7	15	NA	TRBV20-1	TGCAGTGCTCCTACTCCCGGGACGGGATCCTACGAGCAGTACTTC	CSAPTPGTGSYEQYF
NA	TRBJ1-2	12	many	TRBV12-3/TRBV12-4	TGTGCCAGCAGTTTAGCCGGGAACGGCTACACCTTC	CASSLAGNGYTF
NA	TRBJ1-5	16	NA	TRBV6-6	TGTGCCAGCAGTACCCAACACGGGACATTTAATCAGCCCCAGCATTTT	CASSTQHGTFNQPQHF
NA	TRBJ2-1	16	NA	TRBV10-3	TGTGCCATCAGTGAGTCGACTCGTGGGAGGATCGATGAGCAGTTCTTC	CAISESTRGRIDEQFF
TRBD2	TRBJ2-2	15	NA	TRBV12-3/TRBV12-4	TGTGCCGTACGACTAGCGCTATCGAACACCGGGGAGCTGTTTTTT	CAVRLALSNTGELFF
NA	TRBJ2-2	13	NA	TRBV5-1	TGCGCCAGCAGTCCCCAGATCACCGGGGAGCTGTTTTTT	CASSPQITGELFF
NA	TRBJ2-1	13	NA	TRBV15	TGTGCCACCAGCGCGAGCTCCTACAATGAGCAGTTCTTC	CATSASSYNEQFF
NA	TRBJ1-5	17	NA	TRBV6-4	TGTGCCAGCAGTGAATGGAGGAAGGGACAAAGCAATCAGCCCCAGCATTTT	CASSEWRKGQSNQPQHF
NA	TRBJ1-2	11	many	TRBV7-9	TGTGCCAGCAGCTTCCGGGACGGCTACACCTTC	CASSFRDGYTF
TRBD2	TRBJ2-7	16	NA	TRBV6-5	TGTGCCAGCCGCGAGAGGGCTAGCGGGAGTGTTTACGAGCAGTACTTC	CASRERASGSVYEQYF
TRBD1	TRBJ2-7	15	NA	TRBV12-3/TRBV12-4	TGTGCCAGCACCACAATGGGGACAGTTGAGGACGAGCAGTACTTC	CASTTMGTVEDEQYF
NA	TRBJ1-6	14	few	TRBV20-1	TGCAGTGCTAGAGTCAACCGTGAGGGTTCACCCCTCCACTTT	CSARVNREGSPLHF
NA	TRBJ2-7	14	NA	TRBV19	TGTGCCAGTATAACGGGCTCATTCTCCTACGAGCAGTACTTC	CASITGSFSYEQYF
NA	TRBJ2-7	14	few	TRBV18	TGTGCCAGCTCACCAACGACTCGGAGCTACGAGCAGTACTTC	CASSPTTRSYEQYF
NA	TRBJ2-7	14	NA	TRBV4-3	TGCGCCAGCAGCCAAGATCGGGACCCAGGCGAGCAGTACTTC	CASSQDRDPGEQYF
NA	TRBJ2-7	13	few	TRBV12-3/TRBV12-4	TGTGCCAGCAGTACTACGTTGGGGTACGAGCAGTACTTC	CASSTTLGYEQYF
NA	TRBJ1-2	16	many	TRBV4-3	TGCGCCAGCAGCCAAGATCAATCCGGGCCCAACTATGGCTACACCTTC	CASSQDQSGPNYGYTF
NA	TRBJ1-1	12	NA	TRBV20-1	TGCAGTGCTAGAACCCAGCCCACTGAAGCTTTCTTT	CSARTQPTEAFF
NA	TRBJ2-7	13	NA	TRBV6-5	TGTGCCAGCAGACCCTTAAACGTGGGCGGGCAGTACTTC	CASRPLNVGGQYF
NA	TRBJ2-3	14	NA	TRBV12-3/TRBV12-4	TGTGCCAGCAGTTTCGGTGGGATCACAGATACGCAGTATTTT	CASSFGGITDTQYF
NA	TRBJ2-2	15	few	TRBV29-1	TGCAGCGTTGTGGGTAGCGGAAGGAACACCGGGGAGCTGTTTTTT	CSVVGSGRNTGELFF
NA	TRBJ2-5	14	few	TRBV28	TGTGCCAGCAGTACCGGGACTTACGAAGAGACCCAGTACTTC	CASSTGTYEETQYF
NA	TRBJ2-3	14	NA	TRBV5-1	TGCGCCAGACCCTGGAGGGGGGGCGCAGATACGCAGTATTTT	CARPWRGGADTQYF
NA	TRBJ1-3	17	NA	TRBV19	TGTGCCAGTAGCCGCTGGAGGGACACGAGCTCTGGAAACACCATATATTTT	CASSRWRDTSSGNTIYF
NA	TRBJ1-1	13	few	TRBV6-5	TGTGCCAGCAGTTACCGAAGTTACACTGAAGCTTTCTTT	CASSYRSYTEAFF